These 14 T cell receptor beta chains were all obtained from the same sample, sequenced in a study of CD4 and CD8 cells across lung adenocarcinoma regions (dated by TCRdb to the late 2010s). The protocol used for the library was PCR. The sample was run on a HiSeq X Ten. Clones were called with MiXCR by TCRdb after fastp trimmed the public reads at Q25, and only in-frame beta chains were retained. Each record represents a unique CDR3 protein, reported with the most common genes and DNA among its rows. The sample table contains tens of thousands of distinct CDR3 sequences; only one count was recorded for around 59% of them. About 25% of the sample rests with the top ten. Sequenced: CD8+ T cells from the center of a lung tumor. The cell subset or site label for this specimen denotes: tumor center region. These receptors were obtained from a female donor with lung adenocarcinoma. The CD4 and CD8 labels of this study may be unreliable.

This clonotype occurred a few times. The V gene is TRBV5-4, the J gene TRBJ2-2; TRBD2 is a possible D gene (6 bases). Trimming pared 0 bases from V and 4 bases from J, leaving 10 bases between. From germline, CDR1 is SGHNT and CDR2 YYREEE (reference sequence). This CDR3 has 15 residues. The CDR3 DNA is TGTGCCAGCAGCTTGGCGCGGGATGGCACCGGGGAGCTGTTTTTT. Residues: CASSLARDGTGELFF.

The V gene is TRBV6-1, the J gene TRBJ2-4; TRBD1 aligns across 7 bases. Germline V gene sequence: CDR1 MNHNS, CDR2 SASEGT. This CDR3 region has 15 residues. Trimming cost V 6 bases and J 13 bases; bases outside gene matches: 18. CDR3 residues: CASSLTGVMNNEQYF. The CDR3 nucleotides read TGTGCCAGCAGCCTCACAGGGGTCATGAACAATGAGCAGTACTTC.

The chain is built from TRBV6-1 and TRBJ2-1, with D perhaps TRBD1 (5 bases). With the DNA end fitting TRBJ2-7 better, the J assignment may be wrong. CDR1 is MNHNS, CDR2 SASEGT, per germline. The CDR3 is 15 residues long. Here the CDR3 DNA reads TGTGCCAGCAGCCTCCTACTTTTAGGGGCCTACGAGCAGTACTTC. It translates to CASSLLLLGAYEQYF.

This clonotype was detected many times. The genes are TRBV7-2 and TRBJ1-5; D uncertain. Germline CDR1 and CDR2: SGHTA and FQGNSA. With 3 bases removed from V and 6 bases from J, the gap between germline ends came to 12 bases. The CDR3 extends over 14 amino acids. DNA of the CDR3: TGTGCCAGCAGCTTTCCCGGGGTGGTTCAGCCCCAGCATTTT. This gives the protein CASSFPGVVQPQHF.

The chain couples TRBV6-1 to TRBJ2-4, with D perhaps matching TRBD1 or TRBD2 (6 bases each). Per germline, CDR1 MNHNS and CDR2 SASEGT. CDR3 size: 14 residues. The CDR3 sequence: CAGKGGREQEIQYF. The CDR3 coding sequence is TGTGCGGGGAAGGGGGGCCGTGAGCAAGAGATCCAGTACTTC.

The chain joins TRBV7-2 to TRBJ2-5; no reliable D call. This CDR3 is 15 amino acids long. Germline CDR1 SGHTA, CDR2 FQGNSA. V lost 1 base, J lost 4 bases, and 13 bases lay in between. The DNA of the CDR3 is TGTGCCAGCAGCTTAGTTGCAGCTCCATCAGAGACCCAGTACTTC. This codes for CASSLVAAPSETQYF.

This clonotype was picked up a small number of times. The chain uses TRBV10-1 and TRBJ2-5; TRBD1 matches at 9 bases. This CDR3 contains 14 residues. Germline V CDR1 and CDR2: WNHNN, SYGVQD (reference sequence). The CDR3 loop is CAGSGDRDQETQYF. The CDR3 DNA reads as TGCGCGGGCAGTGGGGACAGGGACCAAGAGACCCAGTACTTC.

This clonotype qualifies as medium-sized (0.01 to 0.1%). The chain links TRBV10-3 to TRBJ2-1; 9 bases are shared with TRBD1. With 2 bases clipped from V and 3 bases from J, the junction kept 2 bases outside the gene matches. The CDR3 consists of 15 residues. The germline CDR1 and CDR2 sequences are ENHRY and SYGVKD. CDR3 sequence: CAISETGGDYNEQFF. CDR3 in DNA: TGTGCCATCAGTGAGACAGGGGGCGACTACAATGAGCAGTTCTTC.

Concerning this clonotype itself: A much larger clonotype is one base distant, so this may be a read error. This chain connects TRBV7-2 to TRBJ1-3; D is ambiguous. The CDR3 totals 19 residues. Per the germline V gene, CDR1 is SGHTA and CDR2 is FQGNSA. In DNA, the CDR3 is TGTGCCAGCAGACGCCTGGCGGGGTTGGGAAGCCTCTCTGGAAGCACCATATATTTT. Its protein is CASRRLAGLGSLSGSTIYF. The full variable domain, its missing parts supplied by reference TRBV7-2 and TRBJ1-3, is GAGVSQSPSNKVTEKGKDVELRCDPISGHTALYWYRQSLGQGLEFLIYFQGNSAPDKSGLPSDRFSAERTGGSVSTLTIQRTQQEDSAVYLCASRRLAGLGSLSGSTIYFGEGSWLTVV.

The J gene is TRBJ2-4, the V gene TRBV27; D tentatively reads TRBD1 or TRBD2 (5 bases each). TRBJ2-5 explains the end of the DNA better; the J call may be wrong. The germline V gene encodes CDR1 MNHEY and CDR2 SMNVEV (reference sequence). The CDR3 extends over 16 amino acids. In nucleotides, the CDR3 is TGTGCCAGCGGGGAGCAAGGGGTGTCCGACAAAGAGACCCAGTACTTC. This translates into CASGEQGVSDKETQYF.

This clonotype was detected only once. The genes are TRBV7-2 and TRBJ2-1; unclear D gene. Germline V CDR1 and CDR2: SGHTA, FQGNSA. Trimming cost V 7 bases and J 1 base, with 14 bases left between them. This CDR3 has 15 residues. The CDR3 bases are TGTGCCAGCACCAAGGCCCTTAAATCCTACAATGAGCAGTTCTTC. Residues: CASTKALKSYNEQFF. Full variable domain (rest looked up from reference TRBV7-2 and TRBJ2-1): GAGVSQSPSNKVTEKGKDVELRCDPISGHTALYWYRQSLGQGLEFLIYFQGNSAPDKSGLPSDRFSAERTGGSVSTLTIQRTQQEDSAVYLCASTKALKSYNEQFFGPGTRLTVL.

V is TRBV20-1 and J is TRBJ1-1, with D possibly TRBD1 on 5 matching bases. There are 13 residues in the CDR3. The germline V gene has CDR1 DFQATT and CDR2 SNEGSKA (reference sequence). The V end was cut by 6 bases, the J end by 3 bases, with 14 bases between. CDR3 nucleotide sequence: TGCAGTGCATCAGACAGCGAGGACACTGAAGCTTTCTTT. Its translation: CSASDSEDTEAFF.

For this clonotype: A junction end diverges from the germline sequence, so it may reflect a read error. This chain uses TRBV30 with TRBJ2-5; D is undetermined. Germline lookup yields CDR1 GTSNPN and CDR2 SVGIG (reference sequence). This CDR3 comprises 23 residues. CDR3 DNA: TGTGCCTGGCCTCAACTTCTTTCTTTACTCCAGATTCCTCGGAGCCTTGAACATGCTAAAGTACACTGG. It codes for CAWPQLLSLLQIPRSLEHAKVHW.

Notes on this clonotype: Mismatch with germline at one junction end may stem from a read error. CDR3 in amino acids: CASSVTPVELGSTSTETQYF. The CDR3 DNA follows: TGTGCCAGCAGCGTTACCCCGGTGGAGCTCGGGAGCACTAGCACAGAGACGCAGTATTTT. This rearrangement joins TRBV6-1 to TRBJ2-3, with D maybe TRBD2 (6 bases). The CDR3 contains 20 residues. Germline V gene sequence: CDR1 MNHNS, CDR2 SASEGT.